Ten or more counts support the clone carrying this T cell receptor beta chain. The antigen is unknown. After removal of 6 bases from V and 3 bases from J, the junction contained 1 base not matched to a gene. Per the germline V gene, CDR1 is SNHLY and CDR2 is FYNNEI. The CDR3 has 12 amino acids. This specimen comes from a study of T cells in Graves' hyperthyroidism and ophthalmopathy. Study findings and constraints: Patients with ophthalmopathy were separated from those with stable hyperthyroidism by a 13 V-J model. Ophthalmopathy got predicted by the model a median approximately six months before its onset. Blood also carried most thyroid clonotypes expanded above 0.001.

TCR beta CDR3 sequences were amplified from RNA transcripts. The HTBI primer set was used in a first-round RT-PCR of the TCR CDR3. Via MiXCR, TCRdb re-called the multiplex PCR reads, giving one row per CDR3 protein. The sample carries around 300,000 distinct CDR3 sequences, roughly 13% recorded once. The clonotype originates from a woman in her 30s with Graves' hyperthyroidism that later progressed to Graves' ophthalmopathy. The sequenced sample consisted of blood. The chain uses TRBV2 and TRBJ1-2, with 7 bases that match TRBD1. The CDR3 DNA sequence: TGTGCCAGCAGGGGACAGCACTATGGCTACACCTTC. Translated, it gives CASRGQHYGYTF.